This is a list of T cell receptor beta chains from one sample in a study of T cell repertoires in cytomegalovirus infection. No antigen is known for these receptors. TCRdb called the reads again in MiXCR, with one record for every CDR3 protein. The sample includes 600,000 to 700,000 distinct CDR3 sequences, about 30% seen only once; the top ten take about 18%. Source: cultured PBMCs, taken from culture after CMV antigen stimulation. The receptors here all came from a human donor in good health (CMV status not recorded). Some clones in this sample may be carry-over from other donors' samples. Both conserved end residues are part of each CDR3. The order of the fields is J gene, V gene, clone size, D gene, CDR3 DNA, CDR3 protein. The D gene is left open where the match is weak. Expanded clones are given a class, and other clones once, few, many or no size at all.

J: TRBJ1-1; V: TRBV7-2; size: many; D: TRBD1; DNA: TGTGCCAGCAGCCCTACAGGGGTCGAGAGAGCTTTCTTT; CDR3: CASSPTGVERAFF
J: TRBJ2-5; V: TRBV5-1; size: .; D: TRBD1; DNA: TGCGCCAGCAGCCATGGGACAGGGGAAGAGACCCAGTACTTC; CDR3: CASSHGTGEETQYF
J: TRBJ2-1; V: TRBV7-2; size: few; D: .; DNA: TGTGCCAGCAGCTTAGCCTCCCATGAGCAGTTCTTC; CDR3: CASSLASHEQFF
J: TRBJ1-5; V: TRBV19; size: .; D: .; DNA: TGTGCCAGTAGTGCCTCAATTCAGCAGCCCCAGCATTTT; CDR3: CASSASIQQPQHF
J: TRBJ2-7; V: TRBV7-9; size: .; D: TRBD1; DNA: TGTGCCAGCAGCCCATCTCCGGGACAGGGGATTTACGAGCAGTACTTC; CDR3: CASSPSPGQGIYEQYF
J: TRBJ2-2; V: TRBV10-3; size: .; D: TRBD1; DNA: TGTGCCATCACGCCCTGGACAGGGCCCGGGGAGCTGTTTTTT; CDR3: CAITPWTGPGELFF
J: TRBJ2-3; V: TRBV20-1; size: .; D: .; DNA: TGCAGTGCTAGATCCCTAGCAGATTATACAGATACGCAGTATTTT; CDR3: CSARSLADYTDTQYF
J: TRBJ1-1; V: TRBV6-2/TRBV6-3; size: few; D: .; DNA: TGTGCCAGCAGTCCTTCCTACGCTGAAGCTTTCTTT; CDR3: CASSPSYAEAFF
J: TRBJ1-5; V: TRBV6-1; size: .; D: .; DNA: TGTGCCAGCAGTGAAGGACGGGGCCAGAATCAGCCCCAGCATTTT; CDR3: CASSEGRGQNQPQHF
J: TRBJ2-7; V: TRBV4-1; size: .; D: .; DNA: TGCGCCAGCAGCCCGAAGGCTACTATCTACGAGCAGTACTTC; CDR3: CASSPKATIYEQYF
J: TRBJ2-5; V: TRBV7-6; size: .; D: .; DNA: TGTGCCAGCAGCTTTCTCACGAAGCAAGAGACCCAGTACTTC; CDR3: CASSFLTKQETQYF
J: TRBJ1-4; V: TRBV12-3/TRBV12-4; size: few; D: TRBD1; DNA: TGTGCCAGCAACCGGGGAGGGGGCGGCGAAAAACTGTTTTTT; CDR3: CASNRGGGGEKLFF
J: TRBJ2-2; V: TRBV7-2; size: few; D: .; DNA: TGTGCCAGCAGCTTAGCGGACCCCCTGTTGCACCCTGGGGAGCTGTTTTTT; CDR3: CASSLADPLLHPGELFF
J: TRBJ2-1; V: TRBV28; size: .; D: .; DNA: TGTGCCAGCAGACTACTATTCCCCGGCAGGGCCGATGAGCAGTTCTTC; CDR3: CASRLLFPGRADEQFF
J: TRBJ2-1; V: TRBV25-1; size: .; D: .; DNA: TGTGCCAGCGCCCTGGGGCACTACAATGAGCAGTTCTTC; CDR3: CASALGHYNEQFF
J: TRBJ2-1; V: TRBV10-3; size: few; D: .; DNA: TGTGCCATCAGTGACCCAGGGGAGAGAAATGAGCAGTTCTTC; CDR3: CAISDPGERNEQFF
J: TRBJ1-1; V: TRBV20-1; size: few; D: TRBD1; DNA: TGCAGTGCCCGGACAGGGGGCCCGAACACTGAAGCTTTCTTT; CDR3: CSARTGGPNTEAFF
J: TRBJ2-5; V: TRBV6-1; size: .; D: TRBD2; DNA: TGTGCCAGCAGACAGAGAGCGGGATCGTACCAAGAGACCCAGTACTTC; CDR3: CASRQRAGSYQETQYF
J: TRBJ2-2; V: TRBV9; size: once; D: TRBD2; DNA: TGTGCCAGCAGCGTCACTAGCGGGGACACCGGGGAGCTGTTTTTT; CDR3: CASSVTSGDTGELFF
J: TRBJ2-7; V: TRBV7-8; size: few; D: .; DNA: TGTGCCAGCAGCTCTCTAAAAAGGTACTACGAGCAGTACTTC; CDR3: CASSSLKRYYEQYF
J: TRBJ1-4; V: TRBV6-1; size: .; D: .; DNA: TGTGCCAGCAGCCCCCGGGAGTCCGATGAAAAACTGTTTTTT; CDR3: CASSPRESDEKLFF
J: TRBJ2-2; V: TRBV7-2; size: many; D: .; DNA: TGTGCCAGCAGCTTAGGCCCAATCACCGGGGAGCTGTTTTTT; CDR3: CASSLGPITGELFF
J: TRBJ1-6; V: TRBV6-5; size: .; D: .; DNA: TGTGCCAGCAGTATTACGGGGGCCAGGGGCGATTCACCCCTCCACTTT; CDR3: CASSITGARGDSPLHF
J: TRBJ2-5; V: TRBV27; size: few; D: TRBD2; DNA: TGTGCCAGCAGCGACTCTAAAGCGGGGCCCCTAGGGGAGACCCAGTACTTC; CDR3: CASSDSKAGPLGETQYF
J: TRBJ1-4; V: TRBV7-9; size: .; D: .; DNA: TGTGCCAGCAGCTTAGTATCCCTGGTGGGAACGGATGAAAAACTGTTTTTT; CDR3: CASSLVSLVGTDEKLFF
J: TRBJ2-1; V: TRBV11-3; size: few; D: .; DNA: TGTGCCAGCAGCCGCGCGGATGAGCAGTTCTTC; CDR3: CASSRADEQFF
J: TRBJ2-2; V: TRBV7-7; size: .; D: TRBD2; DNA: TGTGCCAGCAGCCAGGGGGGACTAGCGGCCACCGGGGAGCTGTTTTTT; CDR3: CASSQGGLAATGELFF
J: TRBJ2-3; V: TRBV6-2/TRBV6-3; size: .; D: TRBD2; DNA: TGTGCCAGCAGCTCCAATCTAGCGGGCGCGGCCGCCGGGATGAATACGCAGTATTTT; CDR3: CASSSNLAGAAAGMNTQYF
J: TRBJ1-1; V: TRBV20-1; size: few; D: .; DNA: TGCAGTGCTAGAGTGGCAGTCCTGAACACTGAAGCTTTCTTT; CDR3: CSARVAVLNTEAFF
J: TRBJ2-3; V: TRBV20-1; size: .; D: .; DNA: TGCAGTGCTAGAGCTGACGTGGGCACAGATACGCAGTATTTT; CDR3: CSARADVGTDTQYF
J: TRBJ2-5; V: TRBV12-3/TRBV12-4; size: .; D: TRBD2; DNA: TGTGCCAGCAGGGGACTAGCGGCAAAGCAGTACTTC; CDR3: CASRGLAAKQYF
J: TRBJ1-1; V: TRBV7-2; size: many; D: .; DNA: TGTGCCAGCAGCTTACAGGAGGACAGCGAAGCTTTCTTT; CDR3: CASSLQEDSEAFF